The rows below give T cell receptor beta chains drawn from one sample of a study of shared clonotypes between healthy human individuals. Using immunoSEQ multiplex PCR, the repertoire was profiled, and TCRdb retains in-frame clones only, with some absent. The sample lists a few hundred thousand clones, over 50% occurring once. Sequencing was performed on memory CD4+ T cells sorted from blood. These receptors all come from a young man in good health. Both conserved end residues are part of each CDR3. The D gene is left open where the match is weak. For some rows the clone size is stated as once, few or many, or as a class when expanded; others skip it.

D gene,V gene,clone size,J gene,CDR3 DNA,CDR3 protein
-,TRBV7-9,-,TRBJ1-5,TGTGCCAGCAGCTTAGGAGTTAATCAGCCCCAGCATTTT,CASSLGVNQPQHF
-,TRBV4-1,-,TRBJ2-7,TGCGCCAGCAGCCAAGACCCGAGCTCCTACGAGCAGTACTTC,CASSQDPSSYEQYF
-,TRBV7-3,-,TRBJ2-3,TGTGCCAGCAGCCCAGATCTCGGGTCAGATACGCAGTATTTT,CASSPDLGSDTQYF
-,TRBV7-9,-,TRBJ1-1,TGTGCCAGCACGTCCTTTGCGAACACTGAAGCTTTCTTT,CASTSFANTEAFF
-,TRBV19,-,TRBJ1-3,TGTGCCAGTAGGAAATCTGGAAACACCATATATTTT,CASRKSGNTIYF
-,TRBV7-2,once,TRBJ2-7,TGTGCCAGCAGCTTAGCGGGCAACTACGAGCAGTACTTC,CASSLAGNYEQYF
TRBD2,TRBV6-1,-,TRBJ2-7,TGTGCCAGCAGTAGGACGGGACTAGCAGACTACGAGCAGTACTTC,CASSRTGLADYEQYF
-,TRBV18,many,TRBJ2-7,TGTGCCAGCTCACTACCCGGGACAAAAGCCTACGAGCAGTACTTC,CASSLPGTKAYEQYF
-,TRBV11-2,-,TRBJ2-7,TGTGCCAGCAGCTTGATCTCTAGCTCCTACGAGCAGTACTTC,CASSLISSSYEQYF
-,TRBV11-2,-,TRBJ1-2,TGTGCCAGCAGCCCAGAGGGGGTTTTTGGTGGCTATGGCTACACCTTC,CASSPEGVFGGYGYTF
-,TRBV4-3,-,TRBJ2-1,TGCGCCAGCAGCCAAGATCAAGGCGGAGAGCAGTTCTTC,CASSQDQGGEQFF
TRBD1,TRBV6-5,many,TRBJ2-5,TGTGCCAGCAGCCGTACAGGGGGCGTGGAAGAGACCCAGTACTTC,CASSRTGGVEETQYF
-,TRBV5-1,few,TRBJ2-7,TGCGCCAGCGGGGCGGGGCCAACCTCCTACGAGCAGTACTTC,CASGAGPTSYEQYF
TRBD2,TRBV11-2,-,TRBJ2-7,TGTGCCAGCAGCTCCGCGGGAGGACAGTTCGAGCAGTACTTC,CASSSAGGQFEQYF
-,TRBV21-1,-,TRBJ2-5,TGTGCCAGCAGCAAATCGGGCCCAGGCCATTTTTTGGAGACCCAGTACTTC,CASSKSGPGHFLETQYF
TRBD2,TRBV9,once,TRBJ2-3,TGTGCCAGCTCCGGGACTAGCGGGAGGGCCGGAGATACGCAGTATTTT,CASSGTSGRAGDTQYF
-,TRBV10-2,few,TRBJ2-1,TGCGCCAGCAGCGTGGGACTGTCGCCGTTCTTC,CASSVGLSPFF
-,TRBV9,-,TRBJ1-1,TGTGCCAGCAGCGTGCTGGCATCAGGTTCCGCCCGGAACACTGAAGCTTTCTTT,CASSVLASGSARNTEAFF
-,TRBV11-2,-,TRBJ2-5,TGTGCCAGCAGGGGAACATACCCCCAAGAGACCCAGTACTTC,CASRGTYPQETQYF
-,TRBV14,-,TRBJ2-7,TGTGCCAGCAGCCAAGACCCCACCCTACCCCGGTCTTTCTACGAGCAGTACTTC,CASSQDPTLPRSFYEQYF
-,TRBV6-1,-,TRBJ2-7,TGTGCCAGCAGTGAGGCTAGCACAGGGATCCGCGAGCAGTACTTC,CASSEASTGIREQYF
TRBD1,TRBV2,few,TRBJ1-5,TGTGCCAGCAGAGATTACTCGACAGGGGGCGGGAAGCCCCAGCATTTT,CASRDYSTGGGKPQHF
-,TRBV2,-,TRBJ1-3,TGTGCCAGCAGGGCGGTTCCTGGAAACACCATATATTTT,CASRAVPGNTIYF
TRBD2,TRBV19,-,TRBJ2-7,TGTGCCAGTAGTATAGGTCCCCAGCGGGGCCTCGAGCAGTACTTC,CASSIGPQRGLEQYF
-,TRBV7-2,-,TRBJ2-2,TGTGCCAGCAGCCACGTTTGGAACACCGGGGAGCTGTTTTTT,CASSHVWNTGELFF
-,TRBV18,-,TRBJ2-5,TGTGCCAGCTCACCACCAAACGAAGAGACCCAGTACTTC,CASSPPNEETQYF
-,TRBV7-2,-,TRBJ2-3,TGTGCCAGCAGCTTAAGGGGGACTAGCACAGATACGCAGTATTTT,CASSLRGTSTDTQYF
TRBD2,TRBV9,few,TRBJ2-7,TGTGCCAGCAGCGTAGGCTCGGGGGGGCTCGAGCAGTACTTC,CASSVGSGGLEQYF
-,TRBV4-2,few,TRBJ2-7,TGTGCCAGCAGCCAAGATGGGGGCGGCGGGGACACCTACGAGCAGTACTTC,CASSQDGGGGDTYEQYF
TRBD1,TRBV5-8,-,TRBJ2-2,TGTGCCAGCAGCTTGGGGACAGGGGGCTTCCCCACCGGGGAGCTGTTTTTT,CASSLGTGGFPTGELFF
-,TRBV28,-,TRBJ2-3,TGTGCCACCAACACTTACACAGATACGCAGTATTTT,CATNTYTDTQYF
-,TRBV19,-,TRBJ1-1,TGTGCCAGTAGTCCCTCCCTGGACACCCTCAGGGCTGAAGCTTTCTTT,CASSPSLDTLRAEAFF
-,TRBV27,-,TRBJ2-3,TGTGCCAGCAGTTTATTCTCTAGCACAGATACGCAGTATTTT,CASSLFSSTDTQYF
-,TRBV29-1,-,TRBJ2-7,TGCAGCGTTGAAAACCCCTACGAGGGGACGTCCGACGAGCAGTACTTC,CSVENPYEGTSDEQYF
-,TRBV2,-,TRBJ1-2,TGTGCCAGCAGTGAAGCGCTTTACGCGGACCCCCGGCGCGCCTTC,CASSEALYADPRRAF
-,TRBV7-2,few,TRBJ2-3,TGTGCCAGCAGGGTGGAGAACAGGTACACAGATACGCAGTATTTT,CASRVENRYTDTQYF
-,TRBV21-1,few,TRBJ2-1,TGTGCCAGCAGCAAAGTGCGCGGGATGTGGTACAATGAGCAGTTCTTC,CASSKVRGMWYNEQFF
-,TRBV4-3,-,TRBJ2-1,TGCGCCAGCAGCCTCAGGGGAGGAAATGAGCAGTTCTTC,CASSLRGGNEQFF
TRBD2,TRBV27,-,TRBJ2-3,TGTGCCAGCAGCGGGGTAGCGGGAAGAGGGGATACGCAGTATTTT,CASSGVAGRGDTQYF
-,TRBV5-1,-,TRBJ2-7,TGCGCCAGCAGCTTGGGCGGCACCAACTCCTACGAGCAGTACTTC,CASSLGGTNSYEQYF
-,TRBV5-6,-,TRBJ2-2,TGTGCCAGCGGGGTAGCGAACACCGGGGAGCTGTTTTTT,CASGVANTGELFF
-,TRBV10-2,-,TRBJ1-5,TGCGCCAGCAGTGTTACGGGGGATCAGCCCCAGCATTTT,CASSVTGDQPQHF
TRBD2,TRBV5-1,-,TRBJ2-5,TGCGCCAGCAGCTTGGAACTAGCGGAAGAGACCCAGTACTTC,CASSLELAEETQYF
TRBD2,TRBV7-2,few,TRBJ2-1,TGTGCCAGCAGCGCCGGGACTATCTCCTACAATGAGCAGTTCTTC,CASSAGTISYNEQFF
-,TRBV6-1,-,TRBJ1-3,TGTGCCAGCAGTGAATACGGACAGTCGGCGACCATATATTTT,CASSEYGQSATIYF
-,TRBV19,-,TRBJ2-6,TGTGCCAGTAGTATTTACAGGACCTCTGGGGCCAACGTCCTGACTTTC,CASSIYRTSGANVLTF